Sequencing of this T cell receptor (beta chain) was carried out in a study of PD-1 blockade in classical Hodgkin lymphoma. Study background: The patients were dosed with nivolumab 3 mg/kg, infused intravenously every 2 weeks.

Clones were read by immunoSEQ multiplex PCR, and TCRdb kept only the in-frame ones, dropping some. This sample has about 100,000 clones, with approximately 90% found just once. Study-wide points: Similar baseline diversity was found in complete responders and newly diagnosed patients. The authors have not defined what causes the repertoire differences, possibly disease activity or prior therapy.

No patient escaped relapse after autologous stem cell transplantation, and brentuximab vedotin exposure varied. As concerns this clone: Its antigen remains unidentified.

Specimen: peripheral blood mononuclear cells (PBMCs), collected before the second cycle of nivolumab. The clonotype was recovered from a human donor with classical Hodgkin lymphoma.

The CDR3 sequence is CASSRTGMDSPLHF. The CDR3 nucleotides read TGTGCCAGTAGTCGGACAGGGATGGATTCACCCCTCCACTTT. The chain combines TRBV19 with TRBJ1-6; 8 bases fit TRBD1. After removal of 5 bases from V and 8 bases from J, the junction contained 5 bases not matched to a gene. The germline gives CDR1 LNHDA, CDR2 SQIVND (reference sequence). This CDR3 region has 14 residues.